This TCR beta chain was sequenced for a study of T-cell reconstitution after alpha-beta-depleted transplantation in children. Study findings and constraints: Surviving recipient T cells and thymic progenitors produced the high day-60 TCRbeta diversity seen in some patients.

The CDR3 spans 15 residues. The germline gives CDR1 SGHTA, CDR2 FQGNSA. Trimming took 5 bases from V and 4 from J, leaving 18 bases between them. Unique molecular identifiers tagged the TCRbeta library. TCRdb called the PCR reads again in MiXCR, with one record for every CDR3 protein. The sample includes hundreds of thousands of distinct CDR3 sequences, roughly 13% of them seen just once. This clonotype has more than one count but fewer than ten. Its cognate antigen is unknown. The V and J genes are TRBV7-2 and TRBJ2-7, with D perhaps assigned TRBD1 or TRBD2 (5 bases each). This TCR derives from a male patient between 10 and 17 years old who had a stem cell transplant for acute myeloid leukemia, so the T cells may come from the graft donor. The sample in question was PBMCs, mostly from graft donor cells, obtained 360 days after TCRalphabeta/CD19-depleted stem cell transplant. The CDR3 is CASSAGTPTMYEQYF. CDR3 nucleotide sequence: TGTGCCAGCAGCGCCGGGACCCCCACTATGTACGAGCAGTACTTC.